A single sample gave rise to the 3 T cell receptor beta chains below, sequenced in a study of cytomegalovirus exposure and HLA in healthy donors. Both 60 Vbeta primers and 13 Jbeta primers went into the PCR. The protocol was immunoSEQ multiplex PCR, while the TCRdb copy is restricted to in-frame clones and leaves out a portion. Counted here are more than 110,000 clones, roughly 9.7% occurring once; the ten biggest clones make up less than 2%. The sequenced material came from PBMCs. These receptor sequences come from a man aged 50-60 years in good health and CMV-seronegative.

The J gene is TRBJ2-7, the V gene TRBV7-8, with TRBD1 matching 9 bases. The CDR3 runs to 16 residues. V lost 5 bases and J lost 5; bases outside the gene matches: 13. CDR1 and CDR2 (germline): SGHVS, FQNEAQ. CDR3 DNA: TGTGCCAGCAGCAAAGCCGTCATTCGGACAGGGGACGAGCAGTACTTC. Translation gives CASSKAVIRTGDEQYF.

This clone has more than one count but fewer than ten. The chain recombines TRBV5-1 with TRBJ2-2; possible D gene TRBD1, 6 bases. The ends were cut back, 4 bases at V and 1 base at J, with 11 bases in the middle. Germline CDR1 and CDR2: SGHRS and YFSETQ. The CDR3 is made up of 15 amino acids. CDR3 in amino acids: CASSRTTGNTGELFF. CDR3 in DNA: TGCGCCAGCAGCAGAACGACAGGGAACACCGGGGAGCTGTTTTTT.

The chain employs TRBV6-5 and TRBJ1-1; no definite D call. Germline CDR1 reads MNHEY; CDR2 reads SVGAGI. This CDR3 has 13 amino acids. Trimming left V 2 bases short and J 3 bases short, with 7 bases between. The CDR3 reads CASSYIAHTEAFF. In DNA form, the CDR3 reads TGTGCCAGCAGTTACATAGCCCACACTGAAGCTTTCTTT.